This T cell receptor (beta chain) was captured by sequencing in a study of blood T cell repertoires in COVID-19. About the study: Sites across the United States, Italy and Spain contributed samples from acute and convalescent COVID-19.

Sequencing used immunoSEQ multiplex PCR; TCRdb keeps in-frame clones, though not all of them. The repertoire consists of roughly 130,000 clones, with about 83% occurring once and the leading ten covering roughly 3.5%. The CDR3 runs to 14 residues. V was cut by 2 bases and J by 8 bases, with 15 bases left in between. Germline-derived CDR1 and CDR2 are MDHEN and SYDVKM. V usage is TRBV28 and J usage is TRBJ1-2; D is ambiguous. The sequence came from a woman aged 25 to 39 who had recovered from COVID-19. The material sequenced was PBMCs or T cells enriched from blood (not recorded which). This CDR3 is CASSLPFPVGGYTF. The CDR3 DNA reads TGTGCCAGCAGTTTACCCTTCCCAGTCGGGGGCTACACCTTC.